Included here is one T cell receptor beta chain sequence, with context. V lost 2 bases, J lost 3 bases, and 8 bases lay in between. The CDR3 has 14 residues. Per the germline V gene, CDR1 is MNHEY and CDR2 is SVGAGI. TCR beta chains were sequenced at survey level with immunoSEQ. The table came from immunoSEQ multiplex PCR; TCRdb's copy has only in-frame clones and leaves some out. The repertoire holds around 50,000 clones, with roughly 93% as singletons. Sequenced: PBMCs. This TCR derives from a man aged 40-49 years with rheumatoid arthritis. The genes are TRBV6-5 and TRBJ1-5; D perhaps matches TRBD1 (5 bases). CDR3 in amino acids: CASSYGRDNQPQHF. In nucleotides, the CDR3 is TGTGCCAGCAGTTACGGCAGGGACAATCAGCCCCAGCATTTT.